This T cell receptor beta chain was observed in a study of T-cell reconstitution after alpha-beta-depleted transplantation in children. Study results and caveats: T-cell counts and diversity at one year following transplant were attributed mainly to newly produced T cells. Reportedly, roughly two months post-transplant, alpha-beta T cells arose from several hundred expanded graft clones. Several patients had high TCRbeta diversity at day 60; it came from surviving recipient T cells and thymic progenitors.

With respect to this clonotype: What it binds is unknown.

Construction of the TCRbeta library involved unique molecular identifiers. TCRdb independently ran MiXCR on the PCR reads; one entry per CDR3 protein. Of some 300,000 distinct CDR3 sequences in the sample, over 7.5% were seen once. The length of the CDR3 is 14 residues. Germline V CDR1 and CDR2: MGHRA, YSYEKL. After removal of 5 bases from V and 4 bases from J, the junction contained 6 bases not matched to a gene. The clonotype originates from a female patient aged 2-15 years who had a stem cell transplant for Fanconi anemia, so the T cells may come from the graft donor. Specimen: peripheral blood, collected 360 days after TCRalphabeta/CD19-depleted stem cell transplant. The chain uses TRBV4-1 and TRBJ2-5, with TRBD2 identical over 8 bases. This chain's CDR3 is CASSAILAGETQYF. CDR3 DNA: TGCGCCAGCAGCGCCATTCTAGCGGGAGAGACCCAGTACTTC.